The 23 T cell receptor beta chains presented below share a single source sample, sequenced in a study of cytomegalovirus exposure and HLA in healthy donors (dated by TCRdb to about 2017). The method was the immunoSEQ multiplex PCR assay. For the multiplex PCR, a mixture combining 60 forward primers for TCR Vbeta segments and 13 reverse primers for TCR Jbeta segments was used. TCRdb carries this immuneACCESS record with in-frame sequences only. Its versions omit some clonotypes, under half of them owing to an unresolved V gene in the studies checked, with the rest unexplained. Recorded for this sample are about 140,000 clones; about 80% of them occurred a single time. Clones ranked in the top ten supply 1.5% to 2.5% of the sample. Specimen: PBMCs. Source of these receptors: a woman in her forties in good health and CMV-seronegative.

The CDR3 loop is CASRWGGPGTGELFF. The CDR3 coding sequence is TGTGCCAGCAGGTGGGGGGGGCCGGGCACCGGGGAGCTGTTTTTT. The chain is built from TRBV7-2 and TRBJ2-2, with D possibly matching TRBD2 (7 bases). The CDR3 runs to 15 residues. V gave up 6 bases and J gave up 4 bases, with 15 bases separating them. Germline V lookup: CDR1 SGHTA, CDR2 FQGNSA. The full variable domain, its missing parts supplied by reference TRBV7-2 and TRBJ2-2, is GAGVSQSPSNKVTEKGKDVELRCDPISGHTALYWYRQSLGQGLEFLIYFQGNSAPDKSGLPSDRFSAERTGGSVSTLTIQRTQQEDSAVYLCASRWGGPGTGELFFGEGSRLTVL.

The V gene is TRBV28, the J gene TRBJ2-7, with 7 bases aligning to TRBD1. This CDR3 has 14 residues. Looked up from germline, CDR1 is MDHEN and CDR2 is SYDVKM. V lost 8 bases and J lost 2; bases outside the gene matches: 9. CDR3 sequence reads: CASEQGIGTYEQYF. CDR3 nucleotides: TGTGCCAGCGAACAGGGGATCGGAACCTACGAGCAGTACTTC.

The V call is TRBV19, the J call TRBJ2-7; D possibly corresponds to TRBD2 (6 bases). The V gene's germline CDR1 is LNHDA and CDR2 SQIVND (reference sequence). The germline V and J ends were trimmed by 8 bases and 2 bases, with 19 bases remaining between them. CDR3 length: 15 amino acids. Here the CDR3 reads CASSRPGLSPYEQYF. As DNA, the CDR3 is TGTGCCAGTTCTCGACCGGGACTCTCGCCCTACGAGCAGTACTTC.

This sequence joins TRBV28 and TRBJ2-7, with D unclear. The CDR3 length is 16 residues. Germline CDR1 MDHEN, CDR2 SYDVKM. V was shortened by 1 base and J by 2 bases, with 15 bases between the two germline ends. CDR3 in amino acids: CASSLSPHTTTYEQYF. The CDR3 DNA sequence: TGTGCCAGCAGTTTATCCCCCCACACAACTACCTACGAGCAGTACTTC.

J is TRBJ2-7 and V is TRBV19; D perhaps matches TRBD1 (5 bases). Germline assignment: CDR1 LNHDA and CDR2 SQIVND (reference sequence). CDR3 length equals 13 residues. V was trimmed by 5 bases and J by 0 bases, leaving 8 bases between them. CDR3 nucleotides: TGTGCCAGTAGTTCAGGGTTCTCCTACGAGCAGTACTTC. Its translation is CASSSGFSYEQYF.

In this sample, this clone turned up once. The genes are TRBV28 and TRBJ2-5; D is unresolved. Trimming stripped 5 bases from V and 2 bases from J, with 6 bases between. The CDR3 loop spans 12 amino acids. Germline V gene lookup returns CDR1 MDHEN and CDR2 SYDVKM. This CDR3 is CASSIPQETQYF. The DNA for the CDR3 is TGTGCCAGCAGTATCCCACAAGAGACCCAGTACTTC.

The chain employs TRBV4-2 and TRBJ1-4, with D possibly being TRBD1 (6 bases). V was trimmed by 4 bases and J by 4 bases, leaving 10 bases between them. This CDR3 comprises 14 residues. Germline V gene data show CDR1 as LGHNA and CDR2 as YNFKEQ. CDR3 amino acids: CASSPGDRNEKLFF. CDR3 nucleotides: TGTGCCAGCAGCCCAGGGGACCGTAATGAAAAACTGTTTTTT.

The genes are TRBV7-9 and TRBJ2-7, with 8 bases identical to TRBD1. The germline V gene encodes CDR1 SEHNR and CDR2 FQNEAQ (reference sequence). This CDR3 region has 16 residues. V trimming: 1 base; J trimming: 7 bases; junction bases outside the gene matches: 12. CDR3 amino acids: CASSLGRGQGNGEQYF. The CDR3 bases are TGTGCCAGCAGCTTAGGTCGCGGACAGGGCAATGGGGAGCAGTACTTC.

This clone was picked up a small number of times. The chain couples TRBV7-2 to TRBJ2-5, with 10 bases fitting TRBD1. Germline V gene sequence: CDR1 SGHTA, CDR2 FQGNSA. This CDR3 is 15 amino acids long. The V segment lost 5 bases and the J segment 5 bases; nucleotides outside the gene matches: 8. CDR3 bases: TGTGCCAGCAGCAACGGACAGGGGGTATTTGAGACCCAGTACTTC. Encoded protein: CASSNGQGVFETQYF.

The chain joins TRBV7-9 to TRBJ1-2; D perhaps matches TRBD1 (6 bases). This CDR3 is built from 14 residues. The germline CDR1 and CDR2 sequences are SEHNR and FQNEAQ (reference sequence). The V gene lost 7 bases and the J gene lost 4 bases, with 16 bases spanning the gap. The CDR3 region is CASTSDDRFYGYTF. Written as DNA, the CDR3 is TGTGCCAGCACCTCGGACGACAGGTTCTATGGCTACACCTTC.

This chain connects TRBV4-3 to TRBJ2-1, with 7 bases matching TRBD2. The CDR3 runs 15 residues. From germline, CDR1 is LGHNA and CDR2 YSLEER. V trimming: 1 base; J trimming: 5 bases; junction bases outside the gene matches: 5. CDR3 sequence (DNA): TGCGCCAGCAGCCAAGTGCTAGCGGAAAACAATGAGCAGTTCTTC. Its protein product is CASSQVLAENNEQFF.

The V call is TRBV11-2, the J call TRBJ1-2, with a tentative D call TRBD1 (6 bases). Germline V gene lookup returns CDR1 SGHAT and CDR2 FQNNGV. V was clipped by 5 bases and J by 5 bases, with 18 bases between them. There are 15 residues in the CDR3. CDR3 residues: CASSRGDRQGYGYTF. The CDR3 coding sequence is TGTGCCAGCAGCCGAGGGGATAGGCAGGGGTATGGCTACACCTTC.

The CDR3 reads CASSLIGAGADNYGYTF. CDR3 sequence (DNA): TGTGCCAGCAGCTTAATAGGTGCAGGGGCAGATAACTATGGCTACACCTTC. The V call is TRBV7-2, the J call TRBJ1-2; a possible D gene is TRBD1 (6 bases). There are 17 residues in the CDR3. Germline CDR1 reads SGHTA; CDR2 reads FQGNSA. V lost 2 bases and J 1 base, leaving 17 bases between the germline ends.

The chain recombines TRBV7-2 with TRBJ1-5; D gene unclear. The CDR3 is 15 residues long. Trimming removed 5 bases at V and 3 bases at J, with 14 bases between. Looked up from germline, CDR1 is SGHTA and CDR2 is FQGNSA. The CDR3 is CASSLQEDPNQPQHF. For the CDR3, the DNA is TGTGCCAGCAGCCTTCAGGAAGACCCCAATCAGCCCCAGCATTTT.

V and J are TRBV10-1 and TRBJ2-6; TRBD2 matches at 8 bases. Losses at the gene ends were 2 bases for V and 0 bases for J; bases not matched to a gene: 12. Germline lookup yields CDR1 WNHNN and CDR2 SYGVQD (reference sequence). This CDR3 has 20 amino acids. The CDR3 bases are TGCGCCAGCAGTGAGCCGATGGGACTAGTTCTCCCCTCTGGGGCCAACGTCCTGACTTTC. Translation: CASSEPMGLVLPSGANVLTF.

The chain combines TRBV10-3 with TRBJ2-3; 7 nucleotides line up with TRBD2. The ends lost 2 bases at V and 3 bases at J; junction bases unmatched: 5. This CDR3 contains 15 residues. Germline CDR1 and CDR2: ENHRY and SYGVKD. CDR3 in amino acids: CAISEDGGWTDTQYF. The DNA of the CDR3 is TGTGCCATCAGTGAGGACGGGGGGTGGACAGATACGCAGTATTTT.

The CDR3 DNA sequence: TGTGCCAGCAGTACTAGCGGGATTTACAATGAGCAGTTCTTC. It codes for CASSTSGIYNEQFF. The genes are TRBV28 and TRBJ2-1, with 10 bases matching TRBD2. The CDR3 has 14 residues. V gave up 5 bases and J gave up 4 bases; unmatched junction bases: 2. Germline CDR1 and CDR2: MDHEN and SYDVKM.

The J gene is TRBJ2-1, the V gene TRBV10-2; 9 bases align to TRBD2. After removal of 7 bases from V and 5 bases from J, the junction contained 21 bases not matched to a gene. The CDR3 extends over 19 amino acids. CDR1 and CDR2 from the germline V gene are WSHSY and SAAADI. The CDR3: CASTRWAGGPEGFNNEQFF. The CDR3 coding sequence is TGCGCCAGCACCCGGTGGGCGGGAGGGCCTGAGGGGTTTAACAATGAGCAGTTCTTC.

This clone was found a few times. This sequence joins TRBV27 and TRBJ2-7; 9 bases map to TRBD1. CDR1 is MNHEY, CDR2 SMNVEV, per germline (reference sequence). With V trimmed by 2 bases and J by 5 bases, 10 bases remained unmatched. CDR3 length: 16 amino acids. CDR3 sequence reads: CASSLVPGQGSHEQYF. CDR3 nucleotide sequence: TGTGCCAGCAGTTTAGTCCCGGGACAGGGAAGCCACGAGCAGTACTTC.

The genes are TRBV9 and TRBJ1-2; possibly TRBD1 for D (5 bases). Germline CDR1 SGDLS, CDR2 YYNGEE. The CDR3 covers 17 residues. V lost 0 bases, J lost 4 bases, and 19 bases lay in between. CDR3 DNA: TGTGCCAGCAGCGTAGGGGGCAGCCCTCAGCTTACCTATGGCTACACCTTC. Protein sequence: CASSVGGSPQLTYGYTF.

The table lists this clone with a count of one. CDR3 sequence (DNA): TGTGCCAGCAGCCAAGATCAGGAGGGGTGGAGAGTTGCTAACTATGGCTACACCTTC. The encoded protein is CASSQDQEGWRVANYGYTF. V gene TRBV14 combines with J gene TRBJ1-2, with TRBD1 as a possible D gene (5 bases). The CDR3 totals 19 residues. CDR1 and CDR2 (germline): SGHDN, FVKESK. V gave up 0 bases and J gave up 0 bases, with 20 bases separating them.

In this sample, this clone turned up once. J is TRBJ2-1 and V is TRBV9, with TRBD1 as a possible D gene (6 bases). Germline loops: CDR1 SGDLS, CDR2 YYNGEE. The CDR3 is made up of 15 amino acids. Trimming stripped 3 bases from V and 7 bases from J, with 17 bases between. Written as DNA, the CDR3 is TGTGCCAGCAGCGCCCAGCGACAGGCGGTGAATGAGCAGTTCTTC. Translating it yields CASSAQRQAVNEQFF.

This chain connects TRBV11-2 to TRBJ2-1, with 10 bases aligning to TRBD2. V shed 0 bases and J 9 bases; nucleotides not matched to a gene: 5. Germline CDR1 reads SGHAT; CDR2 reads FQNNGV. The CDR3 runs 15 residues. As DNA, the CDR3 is TGTGCCAGCAGCTTAGAGCCTAGCGGGAGTGTTGAGCAGTTCTTC. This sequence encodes CASSLEPSGSVEQFF.